The present TCR beta chain was sequenced within a study of beta chain features in type 1 diabetes. For this clone: The sample has other DNA sequences that encode this CDR3 too.

The whole isolated RNA underwent reverse transcription, so sequencing captured expressed TCRB transcripts. Only in-frame clones appear in the TCRdb table, and some are missing; sequencing was by immunoSEQ multiplex PCR. Among fewer than 650,000 clones listed, roughly a sixth were seen once. The receptor comes from a man in his late teens or twenties in good health. Sequencing was carried out using naive CD4+ T cells from blood.

The DNA of the CDR3 is TGTGCCAGCAGTTTGGATCAGCCCCAGCATTTT. Amino acid sequence: CASSLDQPQHF. V usage is TRBV2 and J usage is TRBJ1-5; no reliable D call. Trimming took off 5 bases at V and 5 bases at J, with 4 bases between the two ends. The CDR3 length is 11 residues. Germline V gene sequence: CDR1 SNHLY, CDR2 FYNNEI.